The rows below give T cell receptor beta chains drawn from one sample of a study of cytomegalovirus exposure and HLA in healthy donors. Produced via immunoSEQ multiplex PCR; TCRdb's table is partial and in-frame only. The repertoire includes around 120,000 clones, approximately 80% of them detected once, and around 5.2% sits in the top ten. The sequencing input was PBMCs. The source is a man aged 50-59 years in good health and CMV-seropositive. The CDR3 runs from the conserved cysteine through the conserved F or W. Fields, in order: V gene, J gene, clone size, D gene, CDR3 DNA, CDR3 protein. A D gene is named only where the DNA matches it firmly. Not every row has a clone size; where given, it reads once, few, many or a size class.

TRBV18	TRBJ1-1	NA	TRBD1	TGTGCCAGCTCACCAGGACAGGGGGCCGGTAAGGCTTTCTTT	CASSPGQGAGKAFF
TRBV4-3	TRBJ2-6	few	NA	TGCGCCAGCAGCCAAATGCCCCCTAGCTCTGGGGCCAACGTCCTGACTTTC	CASSQMPPSSGANVLTF
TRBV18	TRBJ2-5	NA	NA	TGTGCCAGCTCAGGAGGGGTCCAAGAGACCCAGTACTTC	CASSGGVQETQYF
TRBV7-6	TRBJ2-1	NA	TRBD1	TGTGCCAGCAGCACTCGATTTGGACAGGGCCATGAGCAGTTCTTC	CASSTRFGQGHEQFF
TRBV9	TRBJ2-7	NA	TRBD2	TGTGCCAGCAGCGTAGGGACTAGAGGTGCCTACGAGCAGTACTTC	CASSVGTRGAYEQYF
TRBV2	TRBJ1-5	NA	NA	TGTGCCAGCAGATTCGGGGGTCAGAGCTATCAGCCCCAGCATTTT	CASRFGGQSYQPQHF
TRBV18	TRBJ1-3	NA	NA	TGTGCCAGCTCACCAGTTGGCCGAAGCTCTGGAAACACCATATATTTT	CASSPVGRSSGNTIYF
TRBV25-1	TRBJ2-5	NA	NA	TGTGCCAGCAGTGAATGGGCCCAGGGGGGGACCCAGTACTTC	CASSEWAQGGTQYF
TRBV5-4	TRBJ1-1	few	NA	TGTGCCAGCAGCTACCGGACAGATGAAGCTTTCTTT	CASSYRTDEAFF
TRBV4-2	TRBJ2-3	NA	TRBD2	TGTGCCAGCAGCCATCCATCGGCCGGGACTAGCGGGGACACAGATACGCAGTATTTT	CASSHPSAGTSGDTDTQYF
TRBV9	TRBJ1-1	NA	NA	TGTGCCAGCAGCAACATACCGGGCGGGGGGAGGTTCGAGAACACTGAAGCTTTCTTT	CASSNIPGGGRFENTEAFF
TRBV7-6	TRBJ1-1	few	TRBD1	TGTGCCAGCAGCTTAGCAGCCCGTCAGGGGGCCTTCTCTGAAGCTTTCTTT	CASSLAARQGAFSEAFF
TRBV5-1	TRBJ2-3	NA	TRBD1	TGCGCCAGCAGCTTGGAGGGCAGGGGGAGCACAGATACGCAGTATTTT	CASSLEGRGSTDTQYF
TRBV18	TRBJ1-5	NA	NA	TGTGCCAGCTCACCAGGGGGCGCGGGCAATCAGCCCCAGCATTTT	CASSPGGAGNQPQHF
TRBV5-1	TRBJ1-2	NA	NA	TGCGCCAGCAGCAGGAGGGACTCTAACTATGGCTACACCTTC	CASSRRDSNYGYTF
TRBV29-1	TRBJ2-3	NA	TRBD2	TGCAGCAAGACGACTAGCGCCACAGATACGCAGTATTTT	CSKTTSATDTQYF
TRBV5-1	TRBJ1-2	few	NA	TGCGCCAGCAGCTTCGGACACCAAGCTAACTATGGCTACACCTTC	CASSFGHQANYGYTF
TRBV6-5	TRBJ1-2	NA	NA	TGTGCCAGCAGGGGGAGCAATTCTAACTATGGCTACACCTTC	CASRGSNSNYGYTF
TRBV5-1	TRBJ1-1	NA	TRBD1	TGCGCCAGCAGCTTGGATCGGGACAGGGGAGCTTTCTTT	CASSLDRDRGAFF
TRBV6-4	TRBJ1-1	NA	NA	TGTGCCAGCAGGAGACAGGATTCGGAGGACACTGAAGCTTTCTTT	CASRRQDSEDTEAFF
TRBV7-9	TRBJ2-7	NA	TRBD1	TGTGCCAGCAGTCCCCTCCCGGGACAGGGGGGGGACGAGCAGTACTTC	CASSPLPGQGGDEQYF
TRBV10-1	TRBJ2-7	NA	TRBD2	TGCGCCAGCAGCCCCGGACTAGCGGGGGGCTACGAGCAGTACTTC	CASSPGLAGGYEQYF
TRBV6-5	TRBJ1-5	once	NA	TGTGCCAGCAGCAGCGAGGCCGGCAATCAGCCCCAGCATTTT	CASSSEAGNQPQHF
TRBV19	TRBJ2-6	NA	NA	TGTGCCAGTAGTCTATCTGGGGCCAACGTCCTGACTTTC	CASSLSGANVLTF
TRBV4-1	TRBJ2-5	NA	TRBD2	TGCGCCAGCAGCCAGGGGGGACTAGTGATGGAGACCCAGTACTTC	CASSQGGLVMETQYF
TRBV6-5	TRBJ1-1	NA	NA	TGTGCCAGCCCGACAGCCCCCATGAACACTGAAGCTTTCTTT	CASPTAPMNTEAFF
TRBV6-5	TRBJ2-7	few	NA	TGTGCCAGCACTTTAGAACTAGCCTACGAGCAGTACTTC	CASTLELAYEQYF
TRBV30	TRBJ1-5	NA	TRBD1	TGTGCCTGGAGCGAATGGACAGGGGGCTTGGGCAATCAGCCCCAGCATTTT	CAWSEWTGGLGNQPQHF
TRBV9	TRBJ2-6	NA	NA	TGTGCCAGCAGCGTAGAGAGTGGTCGGGGGGCCAACGTCCTGACTTTC	CASSVESGRGANVLTF
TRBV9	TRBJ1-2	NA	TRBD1	TGTGCCAGCAGCGCCCTGGGACAGAACTATGGCTACACCTTC	CASSALGQNYGYTF
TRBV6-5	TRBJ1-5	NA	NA	TGTGCCAGCAGTTACGGAGGGGTCGGGATTAATCAGCCCCAGCATTTT	CASSYGGVGINQPQHF
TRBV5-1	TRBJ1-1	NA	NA	TGCGCCAGCAGCGGTACAAAAACGAACACTGAAGCTTTCTTT	CASSGTKTNTEAFF